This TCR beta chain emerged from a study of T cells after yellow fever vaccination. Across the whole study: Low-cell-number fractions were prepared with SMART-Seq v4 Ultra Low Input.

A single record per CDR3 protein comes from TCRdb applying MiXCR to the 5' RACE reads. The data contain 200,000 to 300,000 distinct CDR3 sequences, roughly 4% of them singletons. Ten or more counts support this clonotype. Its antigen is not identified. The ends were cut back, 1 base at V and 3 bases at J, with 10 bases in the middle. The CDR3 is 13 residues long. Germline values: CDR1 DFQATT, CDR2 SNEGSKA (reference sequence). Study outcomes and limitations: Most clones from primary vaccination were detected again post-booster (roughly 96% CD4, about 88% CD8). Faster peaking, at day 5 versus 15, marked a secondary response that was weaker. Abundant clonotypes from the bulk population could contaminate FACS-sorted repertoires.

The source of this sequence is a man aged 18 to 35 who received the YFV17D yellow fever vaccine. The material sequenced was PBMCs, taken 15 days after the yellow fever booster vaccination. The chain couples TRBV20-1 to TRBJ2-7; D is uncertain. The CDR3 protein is CSARGDGYYEQYF. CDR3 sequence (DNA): TGCAGTGCTAGAGGTGACGGATACTACGAGCAGTACTTC.